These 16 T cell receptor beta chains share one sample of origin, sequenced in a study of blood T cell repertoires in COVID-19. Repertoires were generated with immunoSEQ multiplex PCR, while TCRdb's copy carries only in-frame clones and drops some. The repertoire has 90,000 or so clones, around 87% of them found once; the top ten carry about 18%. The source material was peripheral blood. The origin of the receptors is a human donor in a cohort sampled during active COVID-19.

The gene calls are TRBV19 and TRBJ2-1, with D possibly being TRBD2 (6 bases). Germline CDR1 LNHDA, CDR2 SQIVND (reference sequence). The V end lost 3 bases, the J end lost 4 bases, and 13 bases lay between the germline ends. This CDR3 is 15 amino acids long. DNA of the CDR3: TGTGCCAGTAGTATCTGGGGGGACCGGTACAATGAGCAGTTCTTC. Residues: CASSIWGDRYNEQFF.

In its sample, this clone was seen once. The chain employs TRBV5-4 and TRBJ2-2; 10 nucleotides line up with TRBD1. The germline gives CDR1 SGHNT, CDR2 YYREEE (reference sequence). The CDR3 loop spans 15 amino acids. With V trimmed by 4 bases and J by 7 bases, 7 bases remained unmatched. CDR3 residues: CASSPTGGIGGELFF. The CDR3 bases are TGTGCCAGCAGCCCGACAGGGGGCATCGGCGGGGAGCTGTTTTTT.

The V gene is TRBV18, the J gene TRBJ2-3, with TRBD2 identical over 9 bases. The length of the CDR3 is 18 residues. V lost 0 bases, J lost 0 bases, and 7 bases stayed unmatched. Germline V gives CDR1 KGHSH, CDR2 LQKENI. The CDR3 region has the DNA TGTGCCAGCTCACCACCATCAGCGGGGGGCCCAAGCACAGATACGCAGTATTTT. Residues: CASSPPSAGGPSTDTQYF.

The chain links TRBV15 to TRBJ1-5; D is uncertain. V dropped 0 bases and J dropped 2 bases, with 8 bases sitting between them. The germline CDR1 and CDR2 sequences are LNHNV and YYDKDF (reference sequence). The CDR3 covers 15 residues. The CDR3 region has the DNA TGTGCCACCAGCAGAGATTTAGGAGGCAATCAGCCCCAGCATTTT. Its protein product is CATSRDLGGNQPQHF.

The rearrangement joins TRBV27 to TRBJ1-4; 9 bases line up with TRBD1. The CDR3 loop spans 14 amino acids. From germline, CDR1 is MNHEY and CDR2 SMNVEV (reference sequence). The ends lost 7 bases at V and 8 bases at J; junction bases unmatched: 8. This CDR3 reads CASKPGTGREKLFF. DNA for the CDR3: TGTGCCAGCAAACCCGGGACAGGGAGAGAAAAACTGTTTTTT.

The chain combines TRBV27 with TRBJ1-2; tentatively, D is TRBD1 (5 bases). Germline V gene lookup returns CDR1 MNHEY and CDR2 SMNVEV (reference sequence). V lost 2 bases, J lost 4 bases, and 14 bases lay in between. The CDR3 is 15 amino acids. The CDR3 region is CASSLLLRRGYGYTF. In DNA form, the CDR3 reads TGTGCCAGCAGTTTACTCCTAAGGAGGGGCTATGGCTACACCTTC.

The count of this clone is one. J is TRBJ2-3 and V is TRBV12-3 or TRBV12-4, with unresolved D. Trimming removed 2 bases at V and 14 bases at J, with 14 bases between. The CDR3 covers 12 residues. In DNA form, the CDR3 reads TGTGCCAGCAGTTTAACCGGGTATGATTGGTATTTT. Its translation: CASSLTGYDWYF.

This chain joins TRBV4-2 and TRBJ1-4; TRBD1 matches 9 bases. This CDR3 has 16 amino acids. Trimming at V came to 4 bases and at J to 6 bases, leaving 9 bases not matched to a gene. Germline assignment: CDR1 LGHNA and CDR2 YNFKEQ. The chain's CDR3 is CASSLGRDRVDEKLFF. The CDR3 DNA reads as TGTGCCAGCAGCCTTGGCCGGGACAGGGTGGATGAAAAACTGTTTTTT.

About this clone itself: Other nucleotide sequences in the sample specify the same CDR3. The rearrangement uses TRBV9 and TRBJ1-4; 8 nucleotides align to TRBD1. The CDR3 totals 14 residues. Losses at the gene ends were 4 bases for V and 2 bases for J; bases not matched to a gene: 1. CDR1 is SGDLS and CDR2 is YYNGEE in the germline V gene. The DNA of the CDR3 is TGTGCCAGCAGCCGACAGGGGACTAATGAAAAACTGTTTTTT. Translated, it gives CASSRQGTNEKLFF.

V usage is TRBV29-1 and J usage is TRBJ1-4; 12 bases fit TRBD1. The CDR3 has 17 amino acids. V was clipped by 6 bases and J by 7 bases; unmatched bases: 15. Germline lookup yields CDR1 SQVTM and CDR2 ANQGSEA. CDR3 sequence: CSVGPSGQGAHGEKLFF. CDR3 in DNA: TGCAGCGTGGGCCCCTCGGGACAGGGGGCCCATGGTGAAAAACTGTTTTTT.

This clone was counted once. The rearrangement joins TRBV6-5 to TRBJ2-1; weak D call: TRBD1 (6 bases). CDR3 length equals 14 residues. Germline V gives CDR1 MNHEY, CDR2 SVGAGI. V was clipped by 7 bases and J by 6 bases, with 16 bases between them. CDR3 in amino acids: CASKGTNSINEQFF. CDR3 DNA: TGTGCCAGCAAGGGGACAAATTCAATCAATGAGCAGTTCTTC.

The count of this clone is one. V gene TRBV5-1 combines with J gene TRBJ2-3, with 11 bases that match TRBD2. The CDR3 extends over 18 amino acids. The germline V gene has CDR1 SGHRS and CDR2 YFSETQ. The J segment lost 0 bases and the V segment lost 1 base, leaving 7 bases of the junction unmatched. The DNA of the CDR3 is TGCGCCAGCAGCTTGCCCAGGACTAGCGGGCATAGCACAGATACGCAGTATTTT. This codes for CASSLPRTSGHSTDTQYF.

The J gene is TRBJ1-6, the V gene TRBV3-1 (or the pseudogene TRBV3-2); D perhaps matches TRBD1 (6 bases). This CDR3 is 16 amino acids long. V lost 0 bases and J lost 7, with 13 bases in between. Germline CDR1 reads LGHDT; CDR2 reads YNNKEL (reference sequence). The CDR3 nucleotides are TGTGCCAGCAGCCAAGAAGGGACAAGGATGAATTCACCCCTCCACTTT. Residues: CASSQEGTRMNSPLHF.

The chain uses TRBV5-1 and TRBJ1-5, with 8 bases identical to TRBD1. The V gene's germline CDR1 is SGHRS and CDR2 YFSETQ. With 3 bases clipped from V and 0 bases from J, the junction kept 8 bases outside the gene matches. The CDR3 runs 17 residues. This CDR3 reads CASSYHRGAYSNQPQHF. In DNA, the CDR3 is TGCGCCAGCAGCTATCACAGGGGGGCCTATAGCAATCAGCCCCAGCATTTT.

The CDR3 sequence is CASRLTGGSYNEQFF. The DNA for the CDR3 is TGCGCCAGCAGACTAACAGGGGGCTCCTACAATGAGCAGTTCTTC. This sequence joins TRBV4-1 and TRBJ2-1, with 8 bases that match TRBD1. With V trimmed by 6 bases and J by 0 bases, 4 bases remained unmatched. CDR1 and CDR2 from the germline V gene are MGHRA and YSYEKL. The CDR3 spans 15 residues.

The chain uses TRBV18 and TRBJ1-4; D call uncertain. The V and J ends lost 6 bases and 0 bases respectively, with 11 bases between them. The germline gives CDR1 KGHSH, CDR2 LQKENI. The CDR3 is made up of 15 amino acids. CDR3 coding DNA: TGTGCCAGCTCTGGGCGGGCAGCAACTAATGAAAAACTGTTTTTT. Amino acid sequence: CASSGRAATNEKLFF.